Shown below are 5 T cell receptor beta chains from a single sample sequenced in a study of blood T cell repertoires in COVID-19. Repertoires were generated with immunoSEQ multiplex PCR, while TCRdb's copy carries only in-frame clones and drops some. The sample records roughly 340,000 clones, more than 75% being singletons. The sequenced sample consisted of PBMCs or T cells enriched from blood (not recorded which). The source of these receptors is a man in his forties or fifties in a cohort exposed to, infected with or recovered from COVID-19 (not recorded which).

The chain recombines TRBV6-5 with TRBJ1-4, with D tentatively TRBD1 (5 bases). Germline CDR1 and CDR2: MNHEY and SVGAGI. The ends were cut back, 7 bases at V and 7 bases at J, with 16 bases in the middle. CDR3 length: 14 amino acids. CDR3: CASTLGGEGEKLFF. CDR3 DNA: TGTGCCAGCACCCTGGGAGGGGAAGGTGAAAAACTGTTTTTT.

The V and J genes are TRBV14 and TRBJ2-1; 14 bases line up with TRBD2. The CDR3 extends over 18 amino acids. Losses at the gene ends were 5 bases for V and 4 bases for J; bases not matched to a gene: 10. From germline, CDR1 is SGHDN and CDR2 FVKESK. The CDR3 bases are TGTGCCAGCAGCTCTGGGACTAGCGGGAGATTGCGTTACAATGAGCAGTTCTTC. It codes for CASSSGTSGRLRYNEQFF.

This chain joins TRBV7-9 and TRBJ2-5, with 7 bases matching TRBD1. V gave up 8 bases and J gave up 5 bases; unmatched junction bases: 8. The CDR3 is made up of 13 amino acids. CDR1 SEHNR and CDR2 FQNEAQ come from the germline V gene (reference sequence). The CDR3 DNA sequence: TGTGCCAGCGGACCCGGGACAGTCGAGACCCAGTACTTC. Translation gives CASGPGTVETQYF.

The rearrangement links TRBV30 to TRBJ2-4; TRBD1 might be the D (5 bases). Trimming shortened V by 5 bases and J by 2 bases, and 10 bases separated the two germline ends. The CDR3 contains 13 residues. The germline CDR1 and CDR2 sequences are GTSNPN and SVGIG (reference sequence). CDR3 sequence: CAWAAGTKNIQYF. CDR3 nucleotides: TGTGCCTGGGCTGCAGGGACCAAAAACATTCAGTACTTC.

The gene calls are TRBV5-1 and TRBJ2-7; the D gene is possibly TRBD2 (5 bases). CDR1 and CDR2 (germline): SGHRS, YFSETQ. Trimming left V 1 base short and J 5 bases short, with 10 bases between. The CDR3 spans 13 residues. For the CDR3, the DNA is TGCGCCAGCAGCTTGCTGGACTTCAACGAGCAGTACTTC. It yields the protein CASSLLDFNEQYF.